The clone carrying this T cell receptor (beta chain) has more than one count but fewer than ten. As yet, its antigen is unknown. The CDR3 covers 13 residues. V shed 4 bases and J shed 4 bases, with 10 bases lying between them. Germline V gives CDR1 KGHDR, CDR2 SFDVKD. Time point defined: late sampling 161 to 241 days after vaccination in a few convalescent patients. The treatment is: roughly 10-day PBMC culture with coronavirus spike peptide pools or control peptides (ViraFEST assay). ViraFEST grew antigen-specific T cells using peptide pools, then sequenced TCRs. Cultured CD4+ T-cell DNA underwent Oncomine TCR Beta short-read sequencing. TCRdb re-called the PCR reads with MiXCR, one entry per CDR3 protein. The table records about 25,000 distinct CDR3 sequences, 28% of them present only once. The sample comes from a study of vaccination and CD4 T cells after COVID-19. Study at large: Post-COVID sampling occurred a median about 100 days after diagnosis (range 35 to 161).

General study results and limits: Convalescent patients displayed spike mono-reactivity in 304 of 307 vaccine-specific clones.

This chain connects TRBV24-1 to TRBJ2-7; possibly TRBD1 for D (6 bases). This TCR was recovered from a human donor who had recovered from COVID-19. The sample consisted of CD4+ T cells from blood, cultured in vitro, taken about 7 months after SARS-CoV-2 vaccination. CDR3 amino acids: CATSDRGQYEQYF. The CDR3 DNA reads TGTGCCACCAGTGACAGAGGACAGTACGAGCAGTACTTC.